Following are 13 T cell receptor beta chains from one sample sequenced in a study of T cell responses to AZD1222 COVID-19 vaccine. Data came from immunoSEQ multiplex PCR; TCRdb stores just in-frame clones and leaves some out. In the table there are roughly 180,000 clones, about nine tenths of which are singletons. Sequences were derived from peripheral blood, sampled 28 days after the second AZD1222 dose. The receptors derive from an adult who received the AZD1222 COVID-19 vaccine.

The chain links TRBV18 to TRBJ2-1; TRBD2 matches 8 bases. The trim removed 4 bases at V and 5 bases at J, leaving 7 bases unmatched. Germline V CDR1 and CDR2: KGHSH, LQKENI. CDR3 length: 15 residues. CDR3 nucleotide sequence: TGTGCCAGCTCACAAAGGACTAGCAGAGACAATGAGCAGTTCTTC. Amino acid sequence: CASSQRTSRDNEQFF.

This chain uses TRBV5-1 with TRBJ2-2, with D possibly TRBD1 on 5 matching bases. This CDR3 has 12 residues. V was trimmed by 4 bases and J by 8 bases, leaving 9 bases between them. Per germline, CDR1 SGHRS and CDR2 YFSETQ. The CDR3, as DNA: TGCGCCAGCAGCCCCAGGGTAGGGGAGCTGTTTTTT. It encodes CASSPRVGELFF.

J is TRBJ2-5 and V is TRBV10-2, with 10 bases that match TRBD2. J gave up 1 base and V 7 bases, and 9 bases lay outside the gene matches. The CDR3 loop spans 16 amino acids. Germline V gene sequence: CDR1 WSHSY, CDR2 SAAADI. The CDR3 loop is CASKLGVAGGQETQYF. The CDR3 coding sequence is TGCGCCAGCAAGTTAGGGGTAGCGGGAGGCCAAGAGACCCAGTACTTC.

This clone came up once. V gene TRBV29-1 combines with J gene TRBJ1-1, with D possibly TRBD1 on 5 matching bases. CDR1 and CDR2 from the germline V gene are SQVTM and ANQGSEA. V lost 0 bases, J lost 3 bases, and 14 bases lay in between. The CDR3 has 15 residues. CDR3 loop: CSVEEIDSKYTEAFF. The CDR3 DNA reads TGCAGCGTTGAAGAAATTGACAGCAAATACACTGAAGCTTTCTTT.

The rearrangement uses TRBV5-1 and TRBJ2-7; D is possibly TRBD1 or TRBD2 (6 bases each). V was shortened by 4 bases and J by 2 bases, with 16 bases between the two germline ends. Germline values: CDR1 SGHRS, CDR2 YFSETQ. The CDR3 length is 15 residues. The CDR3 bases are TGCGCCAGCAGCCCTGCTGGAGGGGGTCCCTACGAGCAGTACTTC. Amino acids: CASSPAGGGPYEQYF.

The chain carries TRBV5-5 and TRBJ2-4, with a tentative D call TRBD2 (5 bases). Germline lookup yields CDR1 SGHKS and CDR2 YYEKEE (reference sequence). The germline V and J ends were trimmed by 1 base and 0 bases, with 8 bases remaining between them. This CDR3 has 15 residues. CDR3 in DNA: TGTGCCAGCAGCTTGCGGGAATTAGCCAAAAACATTCAGTACTTC. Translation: CASSLRELAKNIQYF.

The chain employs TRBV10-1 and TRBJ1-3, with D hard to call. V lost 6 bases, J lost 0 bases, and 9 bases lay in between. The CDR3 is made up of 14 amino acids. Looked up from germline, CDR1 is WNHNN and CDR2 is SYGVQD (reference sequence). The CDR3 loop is CASRADFSGNTIYF. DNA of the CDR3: TGCGCCAGCAGAGCTGACTTCTCTGGAAACACCATATATTTT.

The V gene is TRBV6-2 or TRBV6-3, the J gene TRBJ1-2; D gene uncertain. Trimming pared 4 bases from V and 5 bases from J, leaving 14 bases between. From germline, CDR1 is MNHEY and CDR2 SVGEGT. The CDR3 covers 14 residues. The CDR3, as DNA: TGTGCCAGCAGTTCCCCTCTTGTAGCGTATGGCTACACCTTC. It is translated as CASSSPLVAYGYTF.

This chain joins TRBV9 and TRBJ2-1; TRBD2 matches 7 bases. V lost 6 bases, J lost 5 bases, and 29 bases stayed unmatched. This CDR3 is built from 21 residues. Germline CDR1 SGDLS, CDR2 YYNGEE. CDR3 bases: TGTGCCAGCACCCAGAGGGAGGGGACGGGGAAGTTGGCCGGAAAGAACAATGAGCAGTTCTTC. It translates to CASTQREGTGKLAGKNNEQFF.

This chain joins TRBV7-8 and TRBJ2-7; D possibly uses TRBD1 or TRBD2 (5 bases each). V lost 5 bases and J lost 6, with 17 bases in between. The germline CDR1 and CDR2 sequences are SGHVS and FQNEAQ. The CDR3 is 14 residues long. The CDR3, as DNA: TGTGCCAGCAGCCTAGAGGGCCCGAGGGGCGAGCAGTACTTC. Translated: CASSLEGPRGEQYF.

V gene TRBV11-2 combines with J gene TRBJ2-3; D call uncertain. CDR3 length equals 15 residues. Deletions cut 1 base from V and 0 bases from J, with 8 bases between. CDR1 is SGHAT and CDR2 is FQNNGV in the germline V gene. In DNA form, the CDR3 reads TGTGCCAGCAGCTTAGTCCCCCTAAGCACAGATACGCAGTATTTT. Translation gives CASSLVPLSTDTQYF.

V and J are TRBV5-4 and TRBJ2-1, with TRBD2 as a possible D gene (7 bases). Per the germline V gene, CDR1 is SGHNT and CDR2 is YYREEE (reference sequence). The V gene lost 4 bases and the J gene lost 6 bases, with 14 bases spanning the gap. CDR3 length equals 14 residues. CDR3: CASSNTRGGNEQFF. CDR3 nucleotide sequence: TGTGCCAGCAGCAACACAAGGGGGGGCAATGAGCAGTTCTTC.

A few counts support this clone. DNA of the CDR3: TGTGCCAGCAGCTTGGTTTTGGGCACAGATACGCAGTATTTT. Amino acid sequence: CASSLVLGTDTQYF. The rearrangement joins TRBV7-9 to TRBJ2-3; D unresolved. The V and J ends lost 3 bases and 1 base respectively, with 8 bases between them. CDR3 size: 14 residues. Germline V lookup: CDR1 SEHNR, CDR2 FQNEAQ (reference sequence).